The 30 T cell receptor beta chains presented below share a single source sample, sequenced in a study of T cell repertoires in cytomegalovirus infection. One entry per CDR3 protein results from TCRdb running MiXCR on the reads. Among about 680,000 distinct CDR3 sequences listed, 20% to 25% were seen once. Specimen: CD8+ T cells from PBMCs. The source is a human donor in good health (CMV status not recorded). Some clones in this sample may be carry-over from other donors' samples.

This clonotype was seen many times. The J gene is TRBJ2-7, the V gene TRBV28, with D possibly being TRBD2 (6 bases). V was cut by 6 bases and J by 9 bases, with 15 bases left in between. Germline CDR1 and CDR2: MDHEN and SYDVKM. The CDR3 consists of 12 residues. The CDR3 nucleotides are TGTGCCAGCAGCCCCCCACGGGGAGGGCAGTACTTC. This codes for CASSPPRGGQYF.

The chain carries TRBV20-1 and TRBJ1-6; tentatively, D is TRBD1 (6 bases). Germline V gives CDR1 DFQATT, CDR2 SNEGSKA (reference sequence). Trimming shortened V by 2 bases and J by 0 bases, and 11 bases separated the two germline ends. The CDR3 has 16 residues. CDR3 nucleotide sequence: TGCAGTGCTAGACCTACAGGGCACTCCTATAATTCACCCCTCCACTTT. It is translated as CSARPTGHSYNSPLHF.

This clonotype has a count of ten or more. The V gene is TRBV12-3 or TRBV12-4, the J gene TRBJ1-2; 9 positions match TRBD1. V shed 5 bases, J shed 4 bases, and the junction held 5 bases outside the gene matches. The CDR3 length is 14 residues. Written as DNA, the CDR3 is TGTGCCAGCAGTGCACAGGGGGCTGTCTATGGCTACACCTTC. Amino acids: CASSAQGAVYGYTF.

Turning to this clonotype: An end of the junction does not agree with germline; a read error may underlie this. The chain uses TRBV2 and TRBJ1-1; a possible D gene is TRBD1 (5 bases). CDR3 length: 14 residues. Looked up from germline, CDR1 is SNHLY and CDR2 is FYNNEI. The CDR3 DNA is TGTGTCAGCAGCCGATGGGGGACGAACACTGAAGCTTTCTTT. This codes for CVSSRWGTNTEAFF.

A remark on this clonotype: A single base separates this from a much larger clone, so it may be a read error. The chain recombines TRBV4-1 with TRBJ2-3; D ambiguous. This CDR3 has 14 amino acids. Germline V lookup: CDR1 MGHRA, CDR2 YSYEKL. The CDR3 region has the DNA TGCGCCAACAGCCAAGAGGCAGGCACAGATACGCAGTATTTT. Its protein product is CANSQEAGTDTQYF.

The rearrangement uses TRBV4-1 and TRBJ2-7; D is possibly TRBD2 (6 bases). This CDR3 is built from 16 residues. Germline assignment: CDR1 MGHRA and CDR2 YSYEKL. V was clipped by 0 bases and J by 3 bases, with 15 bases between them. The CDR3 reads CASSQDLRGGYYEQYF. The CDR3 region has the DNA TGCGCCAGCAGCCAAGATCTGCGGGGAGGCTACTACGAGCAGTACTTC.

This clonotype was observed at least ten times. The V gene is TRBV7-9, the J gene TRBJ2-1, with TRBD1 identical over 10 bases. Germline CDR1 SEHNR, CDR2 FQNEAQ (reference sequence). With V trimmed by 4 bases and J by 7 bases, 7 bases remained unmatched. The CDR3 sequence is 15 residues long. CDR3 DNA sequence: TGTGCCAGCAGCTCGACAGGGGGCTTGGGGAATGAGCAGTTCTTC. This sequence encodes CASSSTGGLGNEQFF.

The rearrangement joins TRBV20-1 to TRBJ1-5; 7 bases are shared with TRBD1. CDR3 length: 17 amino acids. The germline gives CDR1 DFQATT, CDR2 SNEGSKA (reference sequence). The J segment lost 3 bases and the V segment lost 4 bases, leaving 15 bases of the junction unmatched. CDR3 sequence reads: CSAIMGRGKGYNQPQHF. DNA of the CDR3: TGCAGTGCTATCATGGGCAGGGGGAAAGGGTACAATCAGCCCCAGCATTTT.

This clonotype was observed at least ten times. This chain joins TRBV11-2 and TRBJ2-2, with 7 bases identical to TRBD1. The CDR3 extends over 16 amino acids. Germline V gene lookup returns CDR1 SGHAT and CDR2 FQNNGV. V shed 2 bases, J shed 3 bases, and the junction held 6 bases outside the gene matches. In nucleotides, the CDR3 is TGTGCCAGCAGCTTACCCGACAGGGAAGACACCGGGGAGCTGTTTTTT. Its translation: CASSLPDREDTGELFF.

This clonotype has a count of ten or more. The chain links TRBV7-2 to TRBJ1-5; D is undetermined. Between the trimmed V and J ends, which lost 7 bases and 3 bases, there was a span of 13 bases. CDR3 size: 14 residues. The germline V gene encodes CDR1 SGHTA and CDR2 FQGNSA. CDR3 amino acids: CASIAGLINQPQHF. The CDR3 DNA sequence: TGTGCCAGCATCGCGGGGTTGATCAATCAGCCCCAGCATTTT.

This clonotype was seen a handful of times. The chain carries TRBV11-2 and TRBJ2-2; D gene unclear. This CDR3 is built from 16 residues. V lost 1 base to trimming and J lost 1 base, with 10 bases between them. Germline CDR1 is SGHAT and CDR2 is FQNNGV. The CDR3 DNA sequence: TGTGCCAGCAGCTTAGCGCCTCATTTGAACACCGGGGAGCTGTTTTTT. Protein product: CASSLAPHLNTGELFF.

The chain carries TRBV6-6 and TRBJ2-6; D possibly uses TRBD1 or TRBD2 (5 bases each). CDR1 is MNHNY and CDR2 is SVGAGI in the germline V gene (reference sequence). The CDR3 runs 17 residues. V lost 6 bases and J lost 0, with 15 bases in between. CDR3 in amino acids: CASRWDGVGSGANVLTF. The CDR3 nucleotides are TGTGCCAGCAGGTGGGACGGCGTCGGCTCTGGGGCCAACGTCCTGACTTTC.

This clonotype was detected ten times or more. This chain uses TRBV6-5 with TRBJ2-3; 10 bases are shared with TRBD2. J was trimmed by 2 bases and V by 6 bases; bases with no gene match: 5. The V gene's germline CDR1 is MNHEY and CDR2 SVGAGI. This CDR3 is built from 15 residues. The CDR3 coding sequence is TGTGCCAGCAGCAATAGCGGGGGGAACACAGATACGCAGTATTTT. Translating it yields CASSNSGGNTDTQYF.

The CDR3 coding sequence is TGCGCCAGCAGCTTAGACCGCGGCAGGGAAACCTACGAGCAGTACTTC. Translation: CASSLDRGRETYEQYF. The J gene is TRBJ2-7, the V gene TRBV5-1; D possibly corresponds to TRBD1 (5 bases). Germline V CDR1 and CDR2: SGHRS, YFSETQ. The CDR3 is made up of 16 amino acids. The V gene lost 2 bases and the J gene lost 2 bases, with 17 bases spanning the gap.

CDR3: CASSQDHGRGAYEQYF. The DNA of the CDR3 is TGTGCCAGCAGCCAAGATCACGGGCGGGGGGCCTACGAGCAGTACTTC. J is TRBJ2-7 and V is TRBV14; 8 bases align to TRBD2. This CDR3 spans 16 amino acids. The trim removed 0 bases at V and 2 bases at J, leaving 6 bases unmatched. Germline V lookup: CDR1 SGHDN, CDR2 FVKESK.

With regard to this clonotype: Because the CDR3's place on the DNA is in doubt, the DNA is left out and the CDR3 is given as listed by TCRdb. V and J are TRBV20-1 and TRBJ1-5; the table gives TRBD1 as D, unverified against the DNA. Termini included, the CDR3 measures 17 amino acids. Germline V gene data show CDR1 as DFQATT and CDR2 as SNEGSKA (reference sequence). The CDR3 here is CSGPGGLEYLCNQPQHF.

This clonotype came up a few times. This chain links TRBV7-9 with TRBJ1-2; D is perhaps TRBD1 (5 bases). This CDR3 comprises 17 residues. Per germline, CDR1 SEHNR and CDR2 FQNEAQ (reference sequence). Trimming took 5 bases from V and 0 from J, leaving 19 bases between them. CDR3 amino acids: CASSPPGGVVANYGYTF. DNA for the CDR3: TGTGCCAGCAGCCCCCCCGGAGGGGTTGTGGCTAACTATGGCTACACCTTC.

This clonotype was counted once. This sequence may be a read error, since a much larger clone differs from it by one base. The chain has TRBV7-4 and TRBJ2-7; D is uncertain. This CDR3 has 13 residues. Germline values: CDR1 SGHVT, CDR2 SQSDAQ. DNA of the CDR3: TGTGCCAACAGCTTTAGCCCTACCTACGAGCAGTACTTC. The encoded protein is CANSFSPTYEQYF.

The chain employs TRBV7-9 and TRBJ2-3; the D gene is possibly TRBD1 (6 bases). Germline CDR1 SEHNR, CDR2 FQNEAQ (reference sequence). This CDR3 contains 14 residues. Trimming took 5 bases from V and 3 from J, leaving 12 bases between them. This CDR3 reads CASSPRDITDTQYF. CDR3 nucleotide sequence: TGTGCCAGCAGCCCCCGGGACATTACAGATACGCAGTATTTT.

This sequence joins TRBV14 and TRBJ1-2; D ambiguous. The V end lost 6 bases, the J end lost 4 bases, and 18 bases lay between the germline ends. There are 15 residues in the CDR3. The germline V gene encodes CDR1 SGHDN and CDR2 FVKESK. Written as DNA, the CDR3 is TGTGCCAGCAGTCCGGGAGTGGGGTCCTTCTATGGCTACACCTTC. Protein: CASSPGVGSFYGYTF. Full variable domain (remainder filled in from reference TRBV14 and TRBJ1-2): EAGVTQFPSHSVIEKGQTVTLRCDPISGHDNLYWYRRVMGKEIKFLLHFVKESKQDESGMPNNRFLAERTGGTYSTLKVQPAELEDSGVYFCASSPGVGSFYGYTFGSGTRLTVV.

V is TRBV20-1 and J is TRBJ2-3; tentatively, D is TRBD1 (6 bases). Trimming shortened V by 5 bases and J by 4 bases, and 25 bases separated the two germline ends. The CDR3 is 17 residues long. Germline V gives CDR1 DFQATT, CDR2 SNEGSKA (reference sequence). The CDR3 sequence: CSAPPDRRTYIADTQYF. The CDR3 DNA follows: TGCAGTGCTCCCCCAGACAGGAGGACGTACATTGCAGATACGCAGTATTTT.

The V gene is TRBV20-1, the J gene TRBJ2-7; the D gene is possibly TRBD1 (6 bases). V gave up 6 bases and J gave up 3 bases, with 12 bases separating them. The length of the CDR3 is 12 residues. Germline-derived CDR1 and CDR2 are DFQATT and SNEGSKA (reference sequence). DNA of the CDR3: TGCAGTGCCACAGGGCCCTACTACGAGCAGTACTTC. The encoded protein is CSATGPYYEQYF.

The chain joins TRBV24-1 to TRBJ2-3; D may be TRBD2 (6 bases). Germline CDR1 reads KGHDR; CDR2 reads SFDVKD. The CDR3 length is 14 residues. V lost 6 bases to trimming and J lost 2 bases, with 11 bases between them. As DNA, the CDR3 is TGTGCCACCAGTAACCCGGGGGACACAGATACGCAGTATTTT. Encoded protein: CATSNPGDTDTQYF.

The chain recombines TRBV7-9 with TRBJ2-1; TRBD1 is a possible D gene (7 bases). Germline CDR1 SEHNR, CDR2 FQNEAQ (reference sequence). V lost 1 base and J lost 2, with 12 bases in between. The CDR3 length is 16 residues. CDR3 DNA: TGTGCCAGCAGCTTAGAAGCCAGGGGGGCCTACAATGAGCAGTTCTTC. Protein sequence: CASSLEARGAYNEQFF.

The sample holds many counts of this clonotype. This rearrangement joins TRBV7-9 to TRBJ1-2, with 10 bases lining up with TRBD1. J gave up 6 bases and V 7 bases, and 8 bases lay outside the gene matches. The length of the CDR3 is 14 residues. Germline V lookup: CDR1 SEHNR, CDR2 FQNEAQ (reference sequence). CDR3 sequence: CASTRQGAGHGYTF. CDR3 sequence (DNA): TGTGCCAGCACCAGACAGGGGGCTGGTCATGGCTACACCTTC. The full variable domain, rest sourced from reference TRBV7-9 and TRBJ1-2, is DTGVSQNPRHKITKRGQNVTFRCDPISEHNRLYWYRQTLGQGPEFLTYFQNEAQLEKSRLLSDRFSAERPKGSFSTLEIQRTEQGDSAMYLCASTRQGAGHGYTFGSGTRLTVV.

The J gene is TRBJ2-2, the V gene TRBV6-2 or TRBV6-3; D gene ambiguous. The CDR3 consists of 13 residues. Germline V gene sequence: CDR1 MNHEY, CDR2 SVGEGT. With 2 bases removed from V and 6 bases from J, the gap between germline ends came to 7 bases. CDR3 sequence reads: CASSYQTAGELFF. As DNA, the CDR3 is TGTGCCAGCAGTTACCAGACTGCCGGGGAGCTGTTTTTT.

In its sample, this clonotype was seen a few times. The genes are TRBV7-9 and TRBJ1-4; D is perhaps TRBD1 (5 bases). The CDR3 runs 17 residues. The V gene's germline CDR1 is SEHNR and CDR2 FQNEAQ (reference sequence). V shed 5 bases and J shed 3 bases, with 19 bases lying between them. CDR3 residues: CASSGEGARAANEKLFF. The CDR3 region has the DNA TGTGCCAGCAGCGGAGAGGGAGCCAGGGCAGCTAATGAAAAACTGTTTTTT.

The chain combines TRBV5-4 with TRBJ2-5; perhaps TRBD2 as D (6 bases). Per the germline V gene, CDR1 is SGHNT and CDR2 is YYREEE (reference sequence). Trimming cost V 4 bases and J 10 bases, with 14 bases left between them. The CDR3 is 12 residues long. CDR3: CASSGRGSDQYF. CDR3 coding DNA: TGTGCCAGCAGCGGCCGGGGGAGCGACCAGTACTTC.

In this sample, this clonotype turned up a few times. The chain uses TRBV6-6 and TRBJ2-3; D possibly matches TRBD1 or TRBD2 (5 bases each). V lost 7 bases and J 5 bases, leaving 10 bases between the germline ends. Germline V CDR1 and CDR2: MNHNY, SVGAGI (reference sequence). CDR3 length equals 12 residues. CDR3 sequence reads: CASNEGRDTQYF. In DNA, the CDR3 is TGTGCCAGCAATGAGGGGAGAGATACGCAGTATTTT.

Concerning this clonotype itself: At one end the junction does not follow the germline gene, possibly because of a read error. This chain connects TRBV19 to TRBJ2-1; TRBD1 matches 7 bases. The CDR3 has 13 amino acids. The germline CDR1 and CDR2 sequences are LNHDA and SQIVND (reference sequence). CDR3 sequence: CASSWDSYKEQFF. CDR3 DNA: TGTGCCAGTAGTTGGGACAGCTACAAGGAGCAGTTCTTC. The whole variable domain, remainder taken from reference TRBV19 and TRBJ2-1, is DGGITQSPKYLFRKEGQNVTLSCEQNLNHDAMYWYRQDPGQGLRLIYYSQIVNDFQKGDIAEGYSVSREKKESFPLTVTSAQKNPTAFYLCASSWDSYKEQFFGPGTRLTVL.